The 2 T cell receptor beta chains below all came from one sample that was sequenced in a study of technical replicates of blood from a handful of donors. Generated by immunoSEQ multiplex PCR, the TCRdb table keeps only in-frame clones and is missing some. Of approximately 69,000 clones listed, over 80% were seen once; the top ten hold 4.6%. Sequenced material: PBMCs. These receptors were obtained from a human donor in good health. Some clones in this sample may be carry-over from other donors' samples.

This chain connects TRBV11-1 to TRBJ1-1, with TRBD1 matching over 11 bases. CDR3 length: 15 amino acids. Losses at the gene ends were 2 bases for V and 5 bases for J; bases not matched to a gene: 4. Germline CDR1 reads SGHAT; CDR2 reads FQDESV (reference sequence). The CDR3 coding sequence is TGTGCCAGCAGCTTAAGCGGGACAGGGGGTACTGAAGCTTTCTTT. This gives the protein CASSLSGTGGTEAFF.

The V call is TRBV29-1, the J call TRBJ2-5; TRBD1 might be the D (6 bases). V lost 0 bases and J 5 bases, leaving 10 bases between the germline ends. CDR1 and CDR2 (germline): SQVTM, ANQGSEA. The CDR3 extends over 13 amino acids. The CDR3 protein is CSVEEFQGETQYF. CDR3 bases: TGCAGCGTTGAAGAGTTCCAGGGGGAGACCCAGTACTTC.